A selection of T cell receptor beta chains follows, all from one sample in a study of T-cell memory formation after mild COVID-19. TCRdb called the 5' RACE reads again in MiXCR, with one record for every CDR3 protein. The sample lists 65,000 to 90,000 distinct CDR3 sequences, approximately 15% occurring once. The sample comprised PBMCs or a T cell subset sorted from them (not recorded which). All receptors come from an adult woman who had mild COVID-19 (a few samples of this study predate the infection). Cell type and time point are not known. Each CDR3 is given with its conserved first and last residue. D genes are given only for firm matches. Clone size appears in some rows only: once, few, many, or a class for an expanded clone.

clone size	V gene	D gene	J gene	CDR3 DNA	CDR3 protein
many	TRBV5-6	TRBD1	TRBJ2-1	TGTGCCAGCAGCTCAAACAGGGGCGAGCAGTTCTTC	CASSSNRGEQFF
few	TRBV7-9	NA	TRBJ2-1	TGTGCCAGCAGCTTCAGGGGCCATGAGCAGTTCTTC	CASSFRGHEQFF
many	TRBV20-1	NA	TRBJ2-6	TGCAGTGCTAGTTCGGCCAGCCGCTCTGGGGCCAACGTCCTGACTTTC	CSASSASRSGANVLTF
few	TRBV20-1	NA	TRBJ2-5	TGCAGTGCGAGGACGTCTCTGGTGACCCAGTACTTC	CSARTSLVTQYF
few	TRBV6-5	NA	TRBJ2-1	TGTGCCAGCAGGCGCGCCGGGCCTTCGTTCTATGGGGAGCAGTTCTTC	CASRRAGPSFYGEQFF
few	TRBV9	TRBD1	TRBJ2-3	TGTGCCAGCAGCGTGTCAGGGGGCTTGGATACGCAGTATTTT	CASSVSGGLDTQYF
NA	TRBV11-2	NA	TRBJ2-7	TGTGCCAGCAGCTTTGGGGGCCACGAGCAGTACTTC	CASSFGGHEQYF
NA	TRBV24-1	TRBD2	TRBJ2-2	TGTGCCACCAGTACGGCCGGGAGGCTTTTTACCGGGGAGCTGTTTTTT	CATSTAGRLFTGELFF
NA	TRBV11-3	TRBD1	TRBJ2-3	TGTGCCAGCAGCACTAGACAGGGGGTCCCTTTCAATACGCAGTATTTT	CASSTRQGVPFNTQYF
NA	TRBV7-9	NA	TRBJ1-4	TGTGCCAGCAGCGCATTTGGAGACGGGAATGAAAAACTGTTTTTT	CASSAFGDGNEKLFF
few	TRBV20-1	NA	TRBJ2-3	TGCAGTGCTCAAGGAGCCCGCACAGATACGCAGTATTTT	CSAQGARTDTQYF
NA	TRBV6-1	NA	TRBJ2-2	TGTGCCAGCAGTGAAGAACCCCTTTGGCGAATGAACACCGGGGAGCTGTTTTTT	CASSEEPLWRMNTGELFF
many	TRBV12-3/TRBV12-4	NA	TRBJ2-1	TGTGCCAGCAGTTCCCCCCACCGGGACGAATACAATGAGCAGTTCTTC	CASSSPHRDEYNEQFF
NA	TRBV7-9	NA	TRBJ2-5	TGTGCCAGCACCATAGTCACCCAAGAGACCCAGTACTTC	CASTIVTQETQYF
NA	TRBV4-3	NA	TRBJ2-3	TGCGCCAGCAGCCAAGAACGGGCCTCGGATACGCAGTATTTT	CASSQERASDTQYF
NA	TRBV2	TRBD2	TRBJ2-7	TGTGCCAGAAGAGCGGGGCCGAGCTCCTACGAGCAGTACTTC	CARRAGPSSYEQYF
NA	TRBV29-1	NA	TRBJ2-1	TGCAGCGTTGATTGGGGGCTACATGAGCAGTTCTTC	CSVDWGLHEQFF
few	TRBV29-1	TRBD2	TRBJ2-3	TGCAGCGTTACTAGCGGGGGGAGCACAGATACGCAGTATTTT	CSVTSGGSTDTQYF
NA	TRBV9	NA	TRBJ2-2	TGTGCCAGCAGCGTTAGCGGAAACGCGAACACCGGGGAGCTGTTTTTT	CASSVSGNANTGELFF
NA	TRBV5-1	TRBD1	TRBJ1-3	TGCGCCAGCAGCCCGAGGCCCTCCACCACAGGGGATGGAAACACCATATATTTT	CASSPRPSTTGDGNTIYF
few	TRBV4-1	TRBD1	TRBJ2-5	TGCGCCAGCAGCCCACAGGGGGAAGAGACCCAGTACTTC	CASSPQGEETQYF
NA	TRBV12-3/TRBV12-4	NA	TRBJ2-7	TGTGCCAGCACCGGGCAACTATCCTACGAGCAGTACTTC	CASTGQLSYEQYF
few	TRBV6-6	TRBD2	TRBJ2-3	TGTGCCAGCACTTCCGGAGCGGGGCACACAGATACGCAGTATTTT	CASTSGAGHTDTQYF
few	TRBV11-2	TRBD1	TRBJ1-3	TGTGCCAGCAGCTTCGGGACAGGGTATACTGTCACCATATATTTT	CASSFGTGYTVTIYF
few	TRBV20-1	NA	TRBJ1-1	TGCAGTGCTAGAGATAGTAAACGGGCCTTGAACACTGAAGCTTTCTTT	CSARDSKRALNTEAFF
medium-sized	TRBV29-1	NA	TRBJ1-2	TGCAGCGTTGGGGGGATGGGCTATGGCTACACCTTC	CSVGGMGYGYTF
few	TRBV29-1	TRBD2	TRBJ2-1	TGCAGCGTTGAACTAGCGGGGGGTACCTCCTACAATGAGCAGTTCTTC	CSVELAGGTSYNEQFF
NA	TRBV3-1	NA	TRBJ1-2	TGTGCCAGCAGCCCGGGACCGCGATACACCTATGGCTACACCTTC	CASSPGPRYTYGYTF
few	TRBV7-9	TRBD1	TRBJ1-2	TGTGCCAGCAGCTCAGGACAGGTCACCGTCTATGGCTACACCTTC	CASSSGQVTVYGYTF
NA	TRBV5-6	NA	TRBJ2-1	TGTGCCAGCAGCCGGTACGAAAATGAGCAGTTCTTC	CASSRYENEQFF
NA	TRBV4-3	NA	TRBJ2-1	TGCGCCAGCAGCCAGATAAAGGGTGAGCAGTTCTTC	CASSQIKGEQFF
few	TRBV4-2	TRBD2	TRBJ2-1	TGTGCCAGCAGCCAAGAAATCGGGGTAGCGGGAGAGCAGCAGTTCTTC	CASSQEIGVAGEQQFF
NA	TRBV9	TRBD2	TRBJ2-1	TGTGCCAGCAGCACCTCCGGGACTAGCGTGAATGAGCAGTTCTTC	CASSTSGTSVNEQFF
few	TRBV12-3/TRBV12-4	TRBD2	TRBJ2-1	TGTGCCAGCAGTCTAGCGGGGGGGCTTTATGAGCAGTTCTTC	CASSLAGGLYEQFF
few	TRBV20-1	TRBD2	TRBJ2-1	TGCAGTGCTCGTCTAGCGGGAGGGGCACTGGATGAGCAGTTCTTC	CSARLAGGALDEQFF